These 21 T cell receptor beta chains were sequenced from one sample in a study of graft-versus-host responses after intestinal transplantation. Only in-frame clones appear in the TCRdb table, and some are missing; sequencing was by immunoSEQ multiplex PCR. The sample lists nearly 7,500 clones; 55% to 70% were seen once. Intraepithelial and lamina propria lymphocytes were released after the graft tissue was processed. Sequences were derived from ileum tissue, sampled about 230 days after intestinal transplantation. These receptor sequences come from a human patient who received an intestinal transplant, so some T cells may come from the graft donor.

The chain couples TRBV5-1 to TRBJ2-1; 8 nucleotides align to TRBD1. Trimming removed 4 bases from V and 8 bases from J; junction bases left unmatched: 14. From germline, CDR1 is SGHRS and CDR2 YFSETQ. This CDR3 comprises 16 residues. This CDR3 reads CASSLGWTGTGDEQFF. CDR3 nucleotide sequence: TGCGCCAGCAGCCTGGGTTGGACAGGGACGGGTGATGAGCAGTTCTTC.

The chain carries TRBV6-5 and TRBJ2-5, with 14 bases identical to TRBD2. The CDR3 runs 16 residues. Trimming at V came to 0 bases and at J to 4 bases, leaving 1 base not matched to a gene. Per the germline V gene, CDR1 is MNHEY and CDR2 is SVGAGI. The CDR3 reads CASSYSGTSGGETQYF. The CDR3 DNA sequence: TGTGCCAGCAGTTACTCCGGGACTAGCGGGGGAGAGACCCAGTACTTC.

The V gene is TRBV5-4, the J gene TRBJ2-3, with TRBD1 matching over 8 bases. The germline V gene has CDR1 SGHNT and CDR2 YYREEE (reference sequence). The CDR3 totals 15 residues. V shed 7 bases, J shed 0 bases, and the junction held 7 bases outside the gene matches. The DNA of the CDR3 is TGTGCCAGCTCAATATGGACAGGGAGCACAGATACGCAGTATTTT. This encodes CASSIWTGSTDTQYF.

V gene TRBV19 combines with J gene TRBJ2-1, with 9 bases that match TRBD2. The CDR3 spans 14 residues. The junction had 9 bases not matched to a gene; V was cut back by 7 bases and J by 8 bases. Germline V CDR1 and CDR2: LNHDA, SQIVND (reference sequence). The chain's CDR3 is CASNAGGPSDEQFF. The CDR3 DNA reads TGTGCCAGTAATGCGGGGGGGCCCTCAGATGAGCAGTTCTTC. The entire variable domain, with the rest obtained from reference TRBV19 and TRBJ2-1, is as follows: DGGITQSPKYLFRKEGQNVTLSCEQNLNHDAMYWYRQDPGQGLRLIYYSQIVNDFQKGDIAEGYSVSREKKESFPLTVTSAQKNPTAFYLCASNAGGPSDEQFFGPGTRLTVL.

This sequence joins TRBV27 and TRBJ2-5; 9 positions match TRBD1. This CDR3 has 15 amino acids. V shed 5 bases, J shed 5 bases, and the junction held 9 bases outside the gene matches. Looked up from germline, CDR1 is MNHEY and CDR2 is SMNVEV (reference sequence). CDR3 in amino acids: CASSPWTGEGETQYF. CDR3 DNA sequence: TGTGCCAGCAGTCCGTGGACAGGGGAGGGGGAGACCCAGTACTTC.

The gene calls are TRBV2 and TRBJ2-1; the match to TRBD1 covers 9 bases. V shed 4 bases and J 6 bases; nucleotides not matched to a gene: 16. The germline V gene encodes CDR1 SNHLY and CDR2 FYNNEI. This CDR3 spans 18 amino acids. The CDR3 DNA follows: TGTGCCAGCAGTGGGGGGGCCCGGAGGGACAGGGCGGCCAATGAGCAGTTCTTC. Translated: CASSGGARRDRAANEQFF.

The chain is built from TRBV11-2 and TRBJ2-5, with D perhaps TRBD1 (6 bases). The CDR3 extends over 17 amino acids. The germline V gene encodes CDR1 SGHAT and CDR2 FQNNGV. V lost 1 base and J 2 bases, leaving 17 bases between the germline ends. For the CDR3, the DNA is TGTGCCAGCAGCTTAGGCCCCAGGACAGCCTCACAAGAGACCCAGTACTTC. It codes for CASSLGPRTASQETQYF.

About this clone itself: A read error may produce the germline difference seen at one junction end. This chain links TRBV10-3 with TRBJ2-6, with TRBD1 identical over 10 bases. The CDR3 is 18 amino acids. Germline loops: CDR1 ENHRY, CDR2 SYGVKD. The CDR3 bases are TGTGCCATCAGAGAGTCTTGGGACAGGGGTGCGGGGGCCAACGTCCTGACTTTC. Translation gives CAIRESWDRGAGANVLTF.

The chain has TRBV11-2 and TRBJ2-3, with D perhaps assigned TRBD1 or TRBD2 (6 bases each). In germline, CDR1 is SGHAT, CDR2 FQNNGV. This CDR3 is built from 13 residues. The ends were cut back, 3 bases at V and 6 bases at J, with 10 bases in the middle. CDR3 coding DNA: TGTGCCAGCAGCTTTACGGGGGCGGATACGCAGTATTTT. Amino acid sequence: CASSFTGADTQYF.

This rearrangement joins TRBV6-1 to TRBJ2-7, with D possibly TRBD2 on 6 matching bases. The V end lost 4 bases, the J end lost 6 bases, and 19 bases lay between the germline ends. CDR1 is MNHNS and CDR2 is SASEGT in the germline V gene. The length of the CDR3 is 15 residues. CDR3 nucleotide sequence: TGTGCCAGCAGTGTTCCCCCCGGAGGGATGAGCGAGCAGTACGTC. Protein: CASSVPPGGMSEQYV.

The V call is TRBV10-3, the J call TRBJ1-1, with D hard to call. Looked up from germline, CDR1 is ENHRY and CDR2 is SYGVKD. CDR3 length equals 15 residues. The V and J ends lost 6 bases and 0 bases respectively, with 14 bases between them. DNA of the CDR3: TGTGCCATCAGATCCACAACAGAAATGAACACTGAAGCTTTCTTT. It encodes CAIRSTTEMNTEAFF.

This rearrangement joins TRBV7-2 to TRBJ1-2; D unresolved. V was pared by 1 base and J by 8 bases, with 11 bases between. CDR1 SGHTA and CDR2 FQGNSA come from the germline V gene. CDR3 size: 13 residues. CDR3 sequence (DNA): TGTGCCAGCAGCTTAGGTCCAGCCCTCGGCTACACCTTC. Its protein is CASSLGPALGYTF.

The chain employs TRBV6-5 and TRBJ1-6, with D tentatively TRBD1 (6 bases). The V and J ends lost 5 bases and 8 bases respectively, with 16 bases between them. CDR1 and CDR2 (germline): MNHEY, SVGAGI. The CDR3 has 15 amino acids. In nucleotides, the CDR3 is TGTGCCAGCAGTCCCTTACAGGGTTCGGATTCACCCCTCCACTTT. Residues: CASSPLQGSDSPLHF.

This clone was seen a few times. The V and J genes are TRBV7-9 and TRBJ1-2, with TRBD1 matching 8 bases. Germline CDR1 SEHNR, CDR2 FQNEAQ (reference sequence). The CDR3 is 12 residues long. After removal of 5 bases from V and 6 bases from J, the junction contained 2 bases not matched to a gene. The CDR3 sequence: CASSRDRNGYTF. CDR3 DNA sequence: TGTGCCAGCAGCCGGGACAGGAATGGCTACACCTTC.

The genes are TRBV5-4 and TRBJ2-7; 12 nucleotides line up with TRBD1. Germline CDR1 reads SGHNT; CDR2 reads YYREEE (reference sequence). The V gene end was trimmed by 4 bases and the J gene end by 1 base; junction bases not matched to a gene: 3. There are 15 residues in the CDR3. CDR3 loop: CASSQGQGASYEQYV. CDR3 in DNA: TGTGCCAGCAGCCAGGGACAGGGGGCTTCCTACGAGCAGTACGTC.

This rearrangement joins TRBV6-5 to TRBJ2-2, with a tentative D call TRBD2 (6 bases). Germline lookup yields CDR1 MNHEY and CDR2 SVGAGI. The CDR3 covers 16 residues. Trimming took off 2 bases at V and 1 base at J, with 11 bases between the two ends. CDR3 amino acids: CASSYVGTVNTGELFF. CDR3 nucleotide sequence: TGTGCCAGCAGTTACGTCGGGACTGTGAACACCGGGGAGCTGTTTTTT.

This clone has more than one count but fewer than ten. This chain links TRBV19 with TRBJ1-5; the D gene is possibly TRBD1 (5 bases). There are 11 residues in the CDR3. CDR1 is LNHDA and CDR2 is SQIVND in the germline V gene (reference sequence). V was cut by 11 bases and J by 11 bases, with 16 bases left in between. CDR3 in amino acids: CAGGPGSAQHF. The CDR3 nucleotides are TGTGCCGGGGGTCCGGGTAGTGCCCAGCATTTT. The full variable domain, with the rest looked up from reference TRBV19 and TRBJ1-5, is DGGITQSPKYLFRKEGQNVTLSCEQNLNHDAMYWYRQDPGQGLRLIYYSQIVNDFQKGDIAEGYSVSREKKESFPLTVTSAQKNPTAFYLCAGGPGSAQHFGDGTRLSIL.

The rearrangement joins TRBV6-4 to TRBJ2-2, with D tentatively TRBD1 (6 bases). Germline V lookup: CDR1 MRHNA, CDR2 SNTAGT. There are 15 residues in the CDR3. V lost 0 bases, J lost 1 base, and 6 bases lay in between. CDR3 residues: CASSDSGQNTGELFF. The CDR3 nucleotides are TGTGCCAGCAGTGACTCGGGACAGAACACCGGGGAGCTGTTTTTT.

This clone was seen only a few times. The chain has TRBV13 and TRBJ2-1; 8 nucleotides align to TRBD1. After removal of 5 bases from V and 9 bases from J, the junction contained 15 bases not matched to a gene. CDR3 length: 16 residues. Germline CDR1 PRHDT, CDR2 FYEKMQ (reference sequence). The CDR3 is CASSPIRTGNEGEQFF. The CDR3, as DNA: TGTGCCAGCAGCCCTATCCGGACAGGGAACGAGGGTGAGCAGTTCTTC.

The rearrangement uses TRBV5-5 and TRBJ2-1; the match to TRBD1 covers 7 bases. The CDR3 spans 14 residues. V gave up 3 bases and J gave up 5 bases; unmatched junction bases: 5. Germline V CDR1 and CDR2: SGHKS, YYEKEE (reference sequence). CDR3 DNA: TGTGCCAGCAGCTACACAGGGGTAAACAATGAGCAGTTCTTC. It is translated as CASSYTGVNNEQFF.

The CDR3: CASSLNNYGYTF. The CDR3 DNA sequence: TGTGCCAGCAGCCTCAACAACTATGGCTACACCTTC. The chain links TRBV13 to TRBJ1-2, with unresolved D. The CDR3 totals 12 residues. Trimming shortened V by 5 bases and J by 2 bases, and 6 bases separated the two germline ends. CDR1 PRHDT and CDR2 FYEKMQ come from the germline V gene (reference sequence).